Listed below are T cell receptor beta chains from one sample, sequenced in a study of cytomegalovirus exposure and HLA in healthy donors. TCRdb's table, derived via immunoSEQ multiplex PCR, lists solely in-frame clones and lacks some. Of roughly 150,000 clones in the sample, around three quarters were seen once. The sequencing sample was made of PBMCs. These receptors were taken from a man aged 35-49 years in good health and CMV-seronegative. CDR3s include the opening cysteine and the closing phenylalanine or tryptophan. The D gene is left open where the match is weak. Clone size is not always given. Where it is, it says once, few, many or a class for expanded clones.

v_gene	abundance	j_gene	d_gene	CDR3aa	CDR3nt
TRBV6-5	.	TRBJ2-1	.	CASSSPPGLTYNEQFF	TGTGCCAGCAGTTCCCCGCCGGGACTTACCTACAATGAGCAGTTCTTC
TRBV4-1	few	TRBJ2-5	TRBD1	CASSQEEQGTQTQYF	TGCGCCAGCAGCCAAGAGGAACAGGGGACACAGACCCAGTACTTC
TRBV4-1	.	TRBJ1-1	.	CASSQGADTRNTEAFF	TGCGCCAGCAGCCAAGGAGCTGACACCAGGAACACTGAAGCTTTCTTT
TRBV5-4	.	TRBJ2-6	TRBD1	CASSSGQGRGANVLTF	TGTGCCAGCAGTTCCGGACAGGGAAGAGGGGCCAACGTCCTGACTTTC
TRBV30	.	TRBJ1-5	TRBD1	CAWSVPDRRNQPQHF	TGTGCCTGGAGTGTACCGGACAGGAGGAATCAGCCCCAGCATTTT
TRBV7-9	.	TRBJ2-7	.	CASSLQGYEQYF	TGTGCCAGCAGCTTACAGGGTTACGAGCAGTACTTC
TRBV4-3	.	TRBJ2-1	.	CASSQDAGSYEQFF	TGCGCCAGCAGCCAAGATGCCGGTTCGTATGAGCAGTTCTTC
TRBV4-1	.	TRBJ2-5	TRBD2	CASSQGTSGRKETQYF	TGCGCCAGCAGCCAGGGGACTAGCGGGAGAAAAGAGACCCAGTACTTC
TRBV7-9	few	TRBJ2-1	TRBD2	CASRFGRGEQFF	TGTGCCAGCAGGTTCGGGAGGGGGGAGCAGTTCTTC
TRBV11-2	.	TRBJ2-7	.	CASSSRVYEQYF	TGTGCCAGCAGCTCCAGGGTATACGAGCAGTACTTC
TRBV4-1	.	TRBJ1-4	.	CASSNLWGLINEKLFF	TGCGCCAGCAGCAACCTCTGGGGGCTAATTAATGAAAAACTGTTTTTT
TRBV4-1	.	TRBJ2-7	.	CASSQARGNPSYEQYF	TGCGCCAGCAGCCAAGCCCGTGGCAACCCATCCTACGAGCAGTACTTC
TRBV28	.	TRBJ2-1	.	CASVRGGVIDEQFF	TGTGCCAGCGTACGGGGCGGGGTAATCGATGAGCAGTTCTTC
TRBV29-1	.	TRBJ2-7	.	CSVQQGTYEQYF	TGCAGCGTTCAGCAGGGGACATACGAGCAGTACTTC
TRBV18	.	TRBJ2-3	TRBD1	CASSPIGQGTDTQYF	TGTGCCAGCTCACCGATAGGACAGGGGACAGATACGCAGTATTTT
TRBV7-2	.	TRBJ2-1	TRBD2	CASSLAELAGAQEQFF	TGTGCCAGCAGCTTAGCGGAGCTAGCGGGAGCTCAAGAGCAGTTCTTC
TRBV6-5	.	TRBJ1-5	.	CASSYGAGSNQPQHF	TGTGCCAGCAGTTACGGGGCAGGGAGCAATCAGCCCCAGCATTTT
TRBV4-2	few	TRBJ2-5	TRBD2	CASSQERLAGETQYF	TGTGCCAGCAGCCAAGAGAGGCTAGCGGGAGAGACCCAGTACTTC
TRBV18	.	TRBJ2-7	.	CASSPGATVGYEQYF	TGTGCCAGCTCACCGGGAGCGACCGTCGGCTACGAGCAGTACTTC
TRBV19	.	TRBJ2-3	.	CASSMSPSSDSTDTQYF	TGTGCCAGTAGTATGTCCCCCTCTAGCGATAGCACAGATACGCAGTATTTT
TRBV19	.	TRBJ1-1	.	CASSTPKQAMNTEAFF	TGTGCCAGTAGTACCCCCAAACAGGCGATGAACACTGAAGCTTTCTTT
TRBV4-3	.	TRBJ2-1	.	CASSQDTSITYNEQFF	TGCGCCAGCAGCCAAGATACTAGCATCACCTACAATGAGCAGTTCTTC
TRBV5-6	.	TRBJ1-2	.	CASSSRTADHYGYTF	TGTGCCAGCAGCTCCCGGACAGCGGACCACTATGGCTACACCTTC
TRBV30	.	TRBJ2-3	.	CAWSVGGATDTQYF	TGTGCCTGGAGTGTTGGCGGGGCCACAGATACGCAGTATTTT
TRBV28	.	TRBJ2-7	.	CAVSTAPAGKQYF	TGTGCCGTCAGCACAGCGCCCGCCGGGAAGCAGTACTTC
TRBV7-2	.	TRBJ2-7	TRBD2	CASSLALAGVYEQYF	TGTGCCAGCAGCTTAGCCCTAGCGGGAGTCTACGAGCAGTACTTC
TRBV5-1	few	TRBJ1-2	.	CASSLAGSEVGGYTF	TGCGCCAGCAGCTTGGCCGGGTCAGAGGTCGGCGGCTACACCTTC
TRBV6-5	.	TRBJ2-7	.	CASRRGRGTYEQYF	TGTGCCAGCCGGCGGGGGCGGGGAACCTACGAGCAGTACTTC
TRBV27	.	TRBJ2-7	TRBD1	CASSFTGTAKSYEQYF	TGTGCCAGCAGTTTTACCGGGACAGCTAAGTCCTACGAGCAGTACTTC
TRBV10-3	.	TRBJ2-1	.	CATTLALRNEQFF	TGTGCCACCACACTAGCACTTAGGAATGAGCAGTTCTTC
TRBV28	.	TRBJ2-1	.	CASSTGRYEQFF	TGTGCCAGCAGTACAGGGAGATATGAGCAGTTCTTC
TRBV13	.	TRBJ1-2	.	CASSTSGVAGYTF	TGTGCCAGCAGCACTTCAGGGGTTGCTGGCTACACCTTC
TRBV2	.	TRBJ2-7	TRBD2	CASSPSGGGTRYEQYF	TGTGCCAGCAGCCCATCCGGGGGGGGGACGAGGTACGAGCAGTACTTC
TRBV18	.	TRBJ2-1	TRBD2	CASSRGLAVYNEQFF	TGTGCCAGCTCACGGGGACTAGCGGTTTACAATGAGCAGTTCTTC
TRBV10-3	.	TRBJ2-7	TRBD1	CAISAGTGLGEQYF	TGTGCCATCAGTGCAGGGACAGGGCTCGGCGAGCAGTACTTC
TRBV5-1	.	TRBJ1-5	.	CASSSEGGNQPQHF	TGCGCCAGCAGCTCGGAAGGGGGAAATCAGCCCCAGCATTTT
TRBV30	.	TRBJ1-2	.	CAWTGVPGYTF	TGTGCCTGGACAGGGGTACCGGGCTACACCTTC
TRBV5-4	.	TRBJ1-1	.	CASSYISGAEAFF	TGTGCCAGCAGCTACATATCAGGGGCTGAAGCTTTCTTT
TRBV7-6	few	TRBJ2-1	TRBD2	CASSLLPAGYEQFF	TGTGCCAGCAGCTTACTTCCAGCGGGGTATGAGCAGTTCTTC
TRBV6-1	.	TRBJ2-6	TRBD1	CASSATGEGSGANVLTF	TGTGCCAGCAGTGCGACAGGGGAAGGGTCTGGGGCCAACGTCCTGACTTTC
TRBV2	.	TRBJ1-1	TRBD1	CASSWTGRRAEAFF	TGTGCCAGCAGTTGGACAGGACGACGGGCTGAAGCTTTCTTT
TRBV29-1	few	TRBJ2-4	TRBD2	CSVVPGGGGKNIQYF	TGCAGCGTTGTCCCCGGGGGGGGAGGCAAAAACATTCAGTACTTC
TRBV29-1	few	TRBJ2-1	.	CSVEYGDEQFF	TGCAGCGTTGAATACGGGGATGAGCAGTTCTTC
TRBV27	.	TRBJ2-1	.	CASSLRRGLAYNEQFF	TGTGCCAGCAGTTTAAGGAGGGGCCTGGCCTACAATGAGCAGTTCTTC
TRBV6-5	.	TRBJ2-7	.	CASNPTGRTYEQYF	TGTGCCAGCAACCCGACAGGGAGGACCTACGAGCAGTACTTC
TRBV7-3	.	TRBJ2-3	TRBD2	CASSFSGGPDTQYF	TGTGCCAGCAGCTTTTCGGGGGGGCCAGATACGCAGTATTTT
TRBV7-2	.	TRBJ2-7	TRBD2	CASSLRYGGNYEQYF	TGTGCCAGCAGCTTAAGATACGGGGGGAACTACGAGCAGTACTTC
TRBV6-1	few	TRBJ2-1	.	CASSEMPRGDNEQFF	TGTGCCAGCAGTGAAATGCCCAGGGGTGACAATGAGCAGTTCTTC
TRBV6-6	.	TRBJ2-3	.	CAMGAQERDTQYF	TGTGCCATGGGGGCACAGGAACGAGATACGCAGTATTTT
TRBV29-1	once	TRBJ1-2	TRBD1	CSDGTGTEGYTF	TGCAGCGACGGGACAGGCACGGAAGGCTACACCTTC
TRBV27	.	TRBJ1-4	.	CASSLGGGANEKLFF	TGTGCCAGCAGTTTAGGCGGCGGGGCTAATGAAAAACTGTTTTTT
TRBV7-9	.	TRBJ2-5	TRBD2	CASSLGLAGGGETQYF	TGTGCCAGCAGCTTAGGACTAGCGGGGGGCGGAGAGACCCAGTACTTC
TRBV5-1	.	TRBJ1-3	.	CASSSDSSGNTIYF	TGCGCCAGCAGCTCCGACAGCTCTGGAAACACCATATATTTT
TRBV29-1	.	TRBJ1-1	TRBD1	CSVQQGAGLAFF	TGCAGCGTTCAACAGGGGGCGGGTCTGGCTTTCTTT